Described below is a single T cell receptor beta chain sequence and its context. The target antigen is unknown. V was pared by 2 bases and J by 3 bases, with 17 bases between. CDR1 and CDR2 from the germline V gene are ENHRY and SYGVKD. This CDR3 has 17 amino acids. The sample belongs to a study of beta chain features in type 1 diabetes. General study results and limits: Insertions were fewer and deletions more numerous at VDJ junctions in type 1 diabetes patients.

The sequenced template was cDNA made from the entire isolated RNA. TCRdb's copy holds only in-frame clones and misses some; the assay was immunoSEQ multiplex PCR. The data contain roughly 350,000 clones, 11% of them singletons. Material for sequencing was naive CD4+ T cells from blood. This TCR was recovered from a woman between 25 and 40 years old in good health. The J gene is TRBJ2-1, the V gene TRBV10-3, with D maybe TRBD2 (5 bases). CDR3 nucleotides: TGTGCCATCAGTGAGGAACTGATAGAGGGTGGCTACAATGAGCAGTTCTTC. Its translation is CAISEELIEGGYNEQFF.